This T cell receptor beta chain was identified in a study of OX40 agonist ivuxolimab in advanced cancers. Study-level background: Six ivuxolimab dose levels, 0.01 to 10 mg/kg, were given intravenously every 2 weeks. Participants could have had prior anti-PD-1, anti-PD-L1 or anti-CTLA-4 therapy, and roughly 40% had some. Study-wide findings and caveats: The study found among the lowest clonal expansion in partial responders at 0.1-3.0 mg/kg. Clones of CD4+ and CD8+ blood T cells grew by week 6 at doses of 0.1 to 3.0 mg/kg.

Some clones are missing from TCRdb's copy, which holds only in-frame ones; the method was immunoSEQ multiplex PCR. The sample contains about 19,000 clones, approximately 87% of which appear only once. Trimming took 1 base from V and 6 from J, leaving 7 bases between them. Germline CDR1 SEHNR, CDR2 FQNEAQ (reference sequence). This CDR3 region has 12 residues. Comment on this clone: Its specificity is unknown.

The specimen was CD4+ or CD8+ T cells sorted from blood, collected in a trial of the OX40 agonist ivuxolimab. The V and J genes are TRBV7-9 and TRBJ2-7, with D perhaps TRBD1 or TRBD2 (6 bases each). The receptor was derived from an adult with an advanced solid tumor such as melanoma, head and neck, liver or kidney cancer. The CDR3, as DNA: TGTGCCAGCAGCTTAGGGGGGGCCGAGCAGTACTTC. This encodes CASSLGGAEQYF.